This TCR beta chain was observed in a study of memory CD4+ T cells and cytomegalovirus serostatus. Study as a whole: This sample comes from healthy Belgian adults, under 10 CMV seropositive, some 22 seronegative.

Data came from immunoSEQ multiplex PCR; TCRdb stores just in-frame clones and leaves some out. The sample records about 45,000 clones, less than 85% being singletons. The sort gate was single viable CD3+CD4+CD8-CD45RO+ cells for memory CD4+ T cells. Total CD4+ T cells were enriched by CD4 positive selection. The CDR3 is 16 residues long. Germline CDR1 reads MNHNS; CDR2 reads SASEGT. The V end was cut by 2 bases, the J end by 6 bases, with 20 bases between. The chain recombines TRBV6-1 with TRBJ2-7; D perhaps matches TRBD2 (6 bases). This receptor was taken from an adult in good health and CMV-seronegative. The sequenced sample was memory CD4+ T cells from blood. The CDR3 spells CASSETWRVSVSEQYF. The CDR3 DNA follows: TGTGCCAGCAGTGAAACATGGAGGGTCAGCGTTTCCGAGCAGTACTTC.